Listed below are T cell receptor beta chains from one sample, sequenced in a study of cytomegalovirus exposure and HLA in healthy donors. Generated by immunoSEQ multiplex PCR, the TCRdb table keeps only in-frame clones and is missing some. There are about 200,000 clones in the sample; roughly three quarters occur only once, and more than 0.35% lies in the top ten. The sequenced sample consisted of PBMCs. The source is a male donor in good health and CMV-seropositive. The CDR3 runs from the conserved cysteine through the conserved F or W. Fields, in order: J gene, D gene, V gene, clone size, CDR3 protein, CDR3 DNA. D genes are given only for firm matches. Rows may omit the clone size; those that give it use once, few, many or a size class.

>TRBJ2-1|.|TRBV9|.
CASSPGLAWAYNEQFF
TGTGCCAGCAGCCCCGGACTCGCTTGGGCCTACAATGAGCAGTTCTTC
>TRBJ2-7|.|TRBV5-1|.
CASSPGTGAHEQYF
TGCGCCAGCAGCCCCGGTACAGGCGCCCACGAGCAGTACTTC
>TRBJ2-5|TRBD1|TRBV7-8|.
CASSSQWTGLNQETQYF
TGTGCCAGCAGCTCACAATGGACAGGGTTGAATCAAGAGACCCAGTACTTC
>TRBJ2-1|.|TRBV15|.
CATSRDLQGQFF
TGTGCCACCAGCAGAGATTTGCAGGGCCAGTTCTTC
>TRBJ2-5|TRBD2|TRBV4-2|few
CASSQDGLAGVDWKTQYF
TGTGCCAGCAGCCAGGATGGACTAGCGGGAGTAGATTGGAAGACCCAGTACTTC
>TRBJ1-1|.|TRBV6-5|.
CASTHRAEGTEAFF
TGTGCCAGCACACACCGGGCGGAGGGCACTGAAGCTTTCTTT
>TRBJ1-1|.|TRBV7-8|.
CASSHTSGPGGTEAFF
TGTGCCAGCAGCCATACTTCGGGACCGGGGGGGACTGAAGCTTTCTTT
>TRBJ1-3|.|TRBV29-1|.
CSVDNSGNTIYF
TGCAGCGTTGACAACTCTGGAAACACCATATATTTT
>TRBJ2-2|.|TRBV13|once
CASRPMRAGELFF
TGTGCCAGCAGGCCGATGAGGGCCGGGGAGCTGTTTTTT
>TRBJ1-2|.|TRBV7-2|once
CASSSTPHLKQGNYGYTF
TGTGCCAGCAGCTCGACGCCACATTTAAAACAGGGTAACTATGGCTACACCTTC
>TRBJ2-3|TRBD2|TRBV19|.
CASRAGGTTDTQYF
TGTGCCAGTAGAGCGGGGGGAACCACAGATACGCAGTATTTT
>TRBJ2-7|.|TRBV9|.
CASTADIGPYEQYF
TGTGCCAGCACCGCCGACATCGGCCCCTACGAGCAGTACTTC
>TRBJ1-3|.|TRBV7-2|.
CASSLATAVGNTIYF
TGTGCCAGCAGCTTAGCGACGGCGGTAGGAAACACCATATATTTT
>TRBJ2-2|.|TRBV7-9|.
CASSFNPEETGELFF
TGTGCCAGCAGCTTTAACCCCGAAGAGACCGGGGAGCTGTTTTTT
>TRBJ2-2|TRBD1|TRBV11-2|few
CASSRGQANTGELFF
TGTGCCAGCAGCAGAGGACAGGCGAACACCGGGGAGCTGTTTTTT
>TRBJ1-5|TRBD1|TRBV6-5|.
CASSGQGSQPQHF
TGTGCCAGCAGTGGACAGGGGAGTCAGCCCCAGCATTTT
>TRBJ1-1|.|TRBV6-6|.
CASSPSLRGNTEAFF
TGTGCCAGCAGCCCGTCGCTCAGGGGGAACACTGAAGCTTTCTTT
>TRBJ2-3|.|TRBV7-2|once
CASSSSFGGPDTQYF
TGTGCCAGCAGCTCCTCTTTCGGGGGACCAGATACGCAGTATTTT
>TRBJ2-5|TRBD1|TRBV7-7|.
CASSSRRGDREYF
TGTGCCAGCAGCTCCCGCCGGGGGGACAGGGAGTACTTC
>TRBJ1-4|TRBD1|TRBV28|.
CASSTDRGEEKLFF
TGTGCCAGCAGTACGGACAGGGGCGAAGAAAAACTGTTTTTT
>TRBJ1-6|.|TRBV6-6|.
CASSFPQGNSPLHF
TGTGCCAGCAGTTTCCCGCAGGGTAATTCACCCCTCCACTTT
>TRBJ1-4|.|TRBV27|few
CASGEWGGVTDEKLFF
TGTGCCAGCGGGGAGTGGGGAGGGGTAACGGATGAAAAACTGTTTTTT
>TRBJ1-1|TRBD1|TRBV18|few
CASSPGQANTEAFF
TGTGCCAGCTCACCAGGACAGGCGAACACTGAAGCTTTCTTT
>TRBJ1-3|.|TRBV5-1|.
CASSLGSGGNTIYF
TGCGCCAGCAGCTTGGGCAGCGGTGGAAACACCATATATTTT
>TRBJ2-1|.|TRBV21-1|.
CASSNGGRNEEAYNEQFF
TGTGCCAGCAGCAATGGAGGGAGAAACGAGGAGGCCTACAATGAGCAGTTCTTC
>TRBJ2-5|.|TRBV7-9|.
CSSSPGSVQETQYF
TGTTCCAGCAGCCCGGGGAGCGTCCAAGAGACCCAGTACTTC
>TRBJ1-3|.|TRBV4-1|.
CASSFQYSGNTIYF
TGCGCCAGCAGCTTCCAGTACTCTGGAAACACCATATATTTT
>TRBJ2-2|.|TRBV7-9|.
CASSSFLTGELFF
TGTGCCAGCAGCTCTTTTCTAACCGGGGAGCTGTTTTTT
>TRBJ1-2|.|TRBV19|.
CASSIPRDTYGYTF
TGTGCCAGTAGTATCCCTCGGGACACCTATGGCTACACCTTC
>TRBJ2-3|.|TRBV28|.
CASSLRQFSQGLTDTQYF
TGTGCCAGCAGTTTAAGGCAATTCTCACAGGGCCTCACAGATACGCAGTATTTT
>TRBJ2-2|.|TRBV20-1|.
CSARPRGELFF
TGCAGTGCTAGACCCCGCGGGGAGCTGTTTTTT
>TRBJ1-2|.|TRBV5-4|.
CASSPGRMSSYGYTF
TGTGCCAGCAGCCCGGGGAGGATGAGTAGCTATGGCTACACCTTC
>TRBJ1-1|.|TRBV7-2|.
CASSLVSERNTEAFF
TGTGCCAGCAGCTTAGTTTCCGAGAGGAACACTGAAGCTTTCTTT
>TRBJ2-6|.|TRBV19|few
CASTPGAGANVLTF
TGTGCCAGTACCCCAGGGGCTGGGGCCAACGTCCTGACTTTC
>TRBJ2-5|.|TRBV5-8|.
CASSLYWSREETQYF
TGTGCCAGCAGCTTGTATTGGAGCAGAGAAGAGACCCAGTACTTC
>TRBJ1-2|.|TRBV6-4|.
CASSVCGYTF
TGTGCCAGCAGTGTCTGTGGCTACACCTTC
>TRBJ2-3|TRBD2|TRBV6-4|.
CASSDSFIAGTSTDTQYF
TGTGCCAGCAGTGACTCGTTTATAGCGGGAACTAGCACAGATACGCAGTATTTT
>TRBJ2-6|.|TRBV10-3|once
CAISDGGANVLTF
TGTGCCATCAGTGACGGTGGGGCCAACGTCCTGACTTTC
>TRBJ2-5|TRBD2|TRBV7-9|.
CASSPPSGETQYF
TGTGCCAGCAGCCCGCCTAGCGGAGAGACCCAGTACTTC
>TRBJ1-5|.|TRBV6-5|.
CASSQRENQPQHF
TGTGCCAGCAGTCAACGCGAAAATCAGCCCCAGCATTTT
>TRBJ1-5|TRBD1|TRBV7-2|.
CASSPLGQGAHQPQHF
TGTGCCAGCAGCCCACTGGGACAGGGGGCCCACCAGCCCCAGCATTTT
>TRBJ2-3|.|TRBV6-1|few
CASSEAGKGFSEQAATDTQYF
TGTGCCAGCAGTGAAGCTGGCAAGGGGTTTTCCGAACAGGCAGCGACAGATACGCAGTATTTT
>TRBJ2-1|TRBD2|TRBV5-1|.
CASSLEDGTSGGGYNEQFF
TGCGCCAGCAGCTTGGAAGACGGGACTAGCGGGGGGGGCTACAATGAGCAGTTCTTC
>TRBJ2-2|.|TRBV11-2|.
CASSLFLNTGELFF
TGTGCCAGCAGCTTATTTCTTAACACCGGGGAGCTGTTTTTT
>TRBJ2-1|TRBD2|TRBV6-4|.
CASSGLAGTNEQFF
TGTGCCAGCAGTGGGCTAGCGGGGACGAATGAGCAGTTCTTC
>TRBJ2-5|.|TRBV5-4|.
CASSVRGRETQYF
TGTGCCAGCAGCGTGCGGGGAAGGGAGACCCAGTACTTC
>TRBJ2-1|.|TRBV19|once
CASSNARGISEQFF
TGTGCCAGTAGTAACGCCCGGGGTATCAGTGAGCAGTTCTTC
>TRBJ2-7|.|TRBV5-8|.
CASSFRGRLVDEQYF
TGTGCCAGCAGCTTCCGGGGACGACTAGTGGACGAGCAGTACTTC
>TRBJ1-2|.|TRBV7-9|.
CASSRGEGSPYGYTF
TGTGCCAGCAGCCGGGGGGAGGGGTCGCCCTATGGCTACACCTTC
>TRBJ2-5|TRBD2|TRBV20-1|.
CSTGTSGTQYF
TGCAGTACCGGGACTAGCGGGACCCAGTACTTC